The rows below give T cell receptor beta chains drawn from one sample of a study of T cells after yellow fever vaccination. TCRdb ran MiXCR on the 5' RACE reads and lists one entry per CDR3 protein. The sample includes more than 300,000 distinct CDR3 sequences, around 4.5% of them seen just once. The sequences come from PBMCs, collected 15 days after the yellow fever booster vaccination. The receptors derive from a man aged 18 to 30 who received the YFV17D yellow fever vaccine. CDR3s include the opening cysteine and the closing phenylalanine or tryptophan. A D gene is named only where the DNA matches it firmly. For some rows the clone size is stated as once, few or many, or as a class when expanded; others skip it.

clone_size	d_call	j_call	v_call	cdr3_aa	cdr3_nt
many	NA	TRBJ2-5	TRBV2	CASMPASWETQYF	TGTGCCAGCATGCCGGCTAGCTGGGAGACCCAGTACTTC
few	NA	TRBJ2-7	TRBV7-3	CASSTGPVAYEQYF	TGTGCCAGCAGCACAGGACCAGTGGCCTACGAGCAGTACTTC
few	NA	TRBJ1-2	TRBV5-8	CASSLYNRDNYGYTF	TGTGCCAGCAGCTTATATAACCGGGACAACTATGGCTACACCTTC
many	TRBD2	TRBJ2-7	TRBV20-1	CSAIDSGGPYEQYF	TGCAGTGCTATCGACAGCGGGGGCCCCTACGAGCAGTACTTC
NA	NA	TRBJ2-3	TRBV18	CASSPLDGTDTQYF	TGTGCCAGCTCACCGCTCGACGGTACAGATACGCAGTATTTT
many	TRBD2	TRBJ2-2	TRBV27	CASSFGTSGGGDTGELFF	TGTGCCAGCAGTTTTGGGACTAGCGGGGGTGGCGACACCGGGGAGCTGTTTTTT
NA	NA	TRBJ1-4	TRBV12-3/TRBV12-4	CASNPGLGKLFF	TGTGCCAGCAACCCAGGGTTAGGAAAACTGTTTTTT
many	NA	TRBJ2-2	TRBV29-1	CGIAAVTGELFF	TGCGGGATAGCTGCGGTCACCGGGGAGCTGTTTTTT
few	NA	TRBJ2-1	TRBV6-2/TRBV6-3	CASRYTGSYNEQFF	TGTGCCAGCAGATACACAGGCTCCTACAATGAGCAGTTCTTC
few	TRBD2	TRBJ2-4	TRBV18	CASSPPPHGLAGENIQYF	TGTGCCAGCTCACCGCCACCTCATGGACTAGCGGGAGAGAACATTCAGTACTTC
NA	NA	TRBJ1-5	TRBV28	CASSPGGRDQPQHF	TGTGCCAGCTCCCCGGGGGGGAGGGATCAGCCCCAGCATTTT
NA	NA	TRBJ1-2	TRBV5-5	CASSLVGSAGENYGYTF	TGTGCCAGCAGCTTGGTCGGTTCGGCAGGCGAGAACTATGGCTACACCTTC
many	NA	TRBJ2-2	TRBV7-9	CASSLWARDTGELFF	TGTGCCAGCAGCTTATGGGCGCGAGACACCGGGGAGCTGTTTTTT
many	TRBD2	TRBJ2-4	TRBV5-1	CASSGGAGSGSNIQYF	TGCGCCAGCAGTGGGGGAGCGGGGTCGGGCTCGAACATTCAGTACTTC
many	TRBD1	TRBJ2-3	TRBV7-2	CASSDRGSDTQYF	TGTGCCAGCAGCGACAGGGGCTCGGATACGCAGTATTTT
few	TRBD2	TRBJ2-1	TRBV20-1	CSASGGASYNEQFF	TGCAGTGCAAGCGGGGGGGCATCGTACAATGAGCAGTTCTTC
many	NA	TRBJ1-5	TRBV4-1	CASSQWSDQPQHF	TGCGCCAGCAGCCAATGGTCAGATCAGCCCCAGCATTTT
NA	NA	TRBJ1-1	TRBV3-1	CASSQERDLGAFF	TGTGCCAGCAGCCAGGAACGGGACTTAGGAGCTTTCTTT
many	NA	TRBJ1-1	TRBV10-3	CAITETTRSEAFF	TGTGCCATCACCGAGACAACGCGATCTGAAGCTTTCTTT
many	TRBD2	TRBJ2-7	TRBV5-1	CASSSPGLAGKEQYF	TGCGCCAGCAGTTCTCCGGGACTAGCGGGGAAAGAGCAGTACTTC
many	NA	TRBJ1-3	TRBV6-2/TRBV6-3	CASSSGAGNTIYF	TGTGCCAGCAGTTCGGGGGCTGGAAACACCATATATTTT
NA	NA	TRBJ2-2	TRBV29-1	CSVINSSGELFF	TGCAGCGTCATAAATAGCTCCGGGGAGCTGTTTTTT
few	TRBD1	TRBJ2-1	TRBV5-1	CASSLGTGADEQFF	TGCGCCAGCAGCTTGGGGACAGGGGCGGATGAGCAGTTCTTC
many	NA	TRBJ1-1	TRBV6-6	CASSYRDPRGAFF	TGTGCCAGCAGTTACCGGGACCCTCGAGGGGCTTTCTTT
many	NA	TRBJ2-6	TRBV15	CATSRILWGSGANVLTF	TGTGCCACCAGCAGAATTCTGTGGGGTTCTGGGGCCAACGTCCTGACTTTC
many	NA	TRBJ2-4	TRBV20-1	CSARDLETAKNIQYF	TGCAGTGCTAGAGATCTGGAGACAGCTAAAAACATTCAGTACTTC
many	TRBD1	TRBJ1-4	TRBV6-6	CASSGDRGPNEKLFF	TGTGCCAGCAGCGGGGACAGGGGGCCTAATGAAAAACTGTTTTTT
NA	TRBD2	TRBJ2-5	TRBV20-1	CSPVAGGKETQYF	TGCAGTCCTGTAGCGGGGGGCAAAGAGACCCAGTACTTC
NA	NA	TRBJ1-5	TRBV27	CASSLSSGVLQPQHF	TGTGCCAGCAGTTTATCCTCAGGGGTTCTTCAGCCCCAGCATTTT
few	TRBD1	TRBJ1-1	TRBV5-4	CASTRQGARNEAFF	TGTGCCAGCACACGACAGGGGGCGCGTAATGAAGCTTTCTTT
NA	NA	TRBJ2-3	TRBV7-2	CASKLTMSDTQYF	TGTGCCAGCAAGCTTACCATGTCAGATACGCAGTATTTT
NA	TRBD1	TRBJ2-7	TRBV7-2	CASSPRGGQGYEQYF	TGTGCCAGCAGCCCGCGAGGGGGACAGGGCTACGAGCAGTACTTC
many	TRBD1	TRBJ1-6	TRBV15	CATSRGQGKYNSPLHF	TGTGCCACCAGCAGAGGACAGGGGAAGTATAATTCACCCCTCCACTTT
NA	NA	TRBJ1-5	TRBV4-2	CASSQDWTRSNQPQHF	TGTGCCAGCAGCCAAGATTGGACACGGAGCAATCAGCCCCAGCATTTT
NA	NA	TRBJ1-1	TRBV4-1	CASSQGRVANTEAFF	TGCGCCAGCAGCCAAGGGCGAGTCGCGAACACTGAAGCTTTCTTT
many	TRBD1	TRBJ1-5	TRBV6-2/TRBV6-3	CASLRGYGRGQGGQPQHF	TGTGCCAGCCTCAGAGGCTACGGTCGGGGACAGGGAGGTCAGCCCCAGCATTTT
many	TRBD1	TRBJ1-4	TRBV20-1	CSSGQGNEKLFF	TGCAGTTCGGGACAGGGTAATGAAAAACTGTTTTTT
many	NA	TRBJ2-5	TRBV5-1	CASSTGLGQETQYF	TGCGCCAGCAGCACCGGACTGGGACAAGAGACCCAGTACTTC
few	TRBD2	TRBJ2-1	TRBV10-2	CASHSGGAIYEQFF	TGCGCCAGCCATAGCGGGGGGGCGATTTATGAGCAGTTCTTC
NA	TRBD1	TRBJ1-6	TRBV20-1	CSARRGGDRGFGSPLHF	TGCAGTGCTAGGAGGGGAGGAGACAGGGGGTTTGGTTCACCCCTCCACTTT
NA	NA	TRBJ1-1	TRBV7-9	CASSSLGAGELSTEAFF	TGTGCCAGCAGCTCCCTTGGGGCAGGGGAACTGAGCACTGAAGCTTTCTTT
many	TRBD1	TRBJ1-1	TRBV7-2	CASSLYRGRGTEAFF	TGTGCCAGCAGCTTATACAGGGGGCGTGGCACTGAAGCTTTCTTT
many	NA	TRBJ2-7	TRBV5-1	CASSFPGPEQYF	TGCGCCAGCAGCTTTCCGGGGCCCGAGCAGTACTTC
few	NA	TRBJ2-3	TRBV7-3	CASSLIYGGSTDTQYF	TGTGCCAGCAGCTTAATCTACGGGGGCAGCACAGATACGCAGTATTTT
many	NA	TRBJ2-3	TRBV4-3	CASSQPDLSDTQYF	TGCGCCAGCAGCCAACCGGACCTTTCGGATACGCAGTATTTT
many	NA	TRBJ2-2	TRBV7-8	CASSLQYTGELFF	TGTGCCAGCAGCTTGCAGTACACCGGGGAGCTGTTTTTT
few	NA	TRBJ2-1	TRBV7-9	CASSGRRGAGLNEQFF	TGTGCCAGCAGCGGCCGACGCGGGGCAGGTTTGAATGAGCAGTTCTTC
few	NA	TRBJ2-5	TRBV4-3	CASSQGVNQETQYF	TGCGCCAGCAGCCAAGGGGTCAACCAAGAGACCCAGTACTTC
few	TRBD1	TRBJ1-4	TRBV20-1	CSAGQGRSHEKLFF	TGCAGTGCAGGACAGGGACGTAGCCATGAAAAACTGTTTTTT
NA	NA	TRBJ1-2	TRBV2	CARGVFGHGYTF	TGTGCCAGAGGGGTATTCGGACATGGCTACACCTTC
few	TRBD1	TRBJ2-1	TRBV3-1	CASSQVRGLSYNEQFF	TGTGCCAGCAGCCAAGTCAGGGGGCTCTCCTACAATGAGCAGTTCTTC
many	TRBD1	TRBJ1-1	TRBV6-5	CASSYSGQGAEAFF	TGTGCCAGCAGTTACTCTGGACAGGGGGCTGAGGCTTTCTTT
many	NA	TRBJ1-2	TRBV5-1	CASSHGNLDSGYTF	TGCGCCAGCAGCCACGGGAACCTTGACAGTGGCTACACCTTC